This T cell receptor (beta chain) emerged from a study of T cells in Graves' hyperthyroidism and ophthalmopathy. Study results and limitations: In simple terms, a model built on 13 V-J features told ophthalmopathy apart from stable hyperthyroidism.

Turning to this clonotype: Its antigen is as yet unknown.

TCR beta CDR3 sequences were amplified from RNA transcripts. During a first-round RT-PCR of the TCR CDR3, the HTBI primer set was used. TCRdb independently ran MiXCR on the multiplex PCR reads; one entry per CDR3 protein. The table shows 250,000 or so distinct CDR3 sequences, with nearly 15% occurring only once. Trimming removed 0 bases from V and 7 bases from J, with 13 bases in between. Per germline, CDR1 LNHDA and CDR2 SQIVND (reference sequence). The CDR3 length is 15 residues. The chain joins TRBV19 to TRBJ2-1; D might be TRBD1 or TRBD2, each matching 5 bases. The sequencing sample was made of blood. This receptor was taken from a woman in her fifties or sixties with Graves' hyperthyroidism that later progressed to Graves' ophthalmopathy. The CDR3 DNA reads as TGTGCCAGTAGTATAGACGAGGATGAGGGGAATGAGCAGTTCTTC. It yields the protein CASSIDEDEGNEQFF.